This T cell receptor (beta chain) was recorded in a study of technical replicates of blood from a handful of donors. The CDR3 covers 13 residues. The V gene's germline CDR1 is SNHLY and CDR2 FYNNEI. Trimming left V 5 bases short and J 1 base short, with 9 bases between. Data came from immunoSEQ multiplex PCR; TCRdb stores just in-frame clones and leaves some out. The profile shows about 85,000 clones, about 94% of them singletons. In its sample, this clone was seen once. Sequencing was done on a sample of T cells isolated from PBMCs. V is TRBV2 and J is TRBJ2-7, with D maybe TRBD1 (5 bases). The sequence was obtained from a human donor in good health. CDR3 DNA sequence: TGTGCCAGCAGTTTCGACAGTTCCTACGAGCAGTACTTC. This encodes CASSFDSSYEQYF.